This T cell receptor (beta chain) was observed in a study of CD8 T cells in ankylosing spondylitis. The study, taken as a whole, reports: Within ankylosing spondylitis blood, a TCR beta motif made up of seven to nine highly homologous variants appeared to be characteristic.

V gave up 7 bases and J gave up 8 bases; unmatched junction bases: 15. This CDR3 region has 16 residues. The germline V gene has CDR1 MNHEY and CDR2 SVGEGT. Each TCR beta library was made by quantitative 5'-RACE that incorporated molecular barcodes. Via MiXCR, TCRdb re-called the 5' RACE reads, giving one row per CDR3 protein. The profile covers fewer than 400,000 distinct CDR3 sequences, with 20% to 25% appearing a single time and 15% to 20% taken by the ten largest. This clonotype has just a few counts. Antigen specificity is unknown. The sequence was collected from a male donor with ankylosing spondylitis. Sequencing was done on a sample of blood, either unsorted or a sorted T cell fraction (not recorded which). The chain uses TRBV6-2 or TRBV6-3 and TRBJ2-1, with 9 nucleotides matching TRBD1. DNA for the CDR3: TGTGCCAGCATCCGGAGACCGGGACAGGGATCTGATGAGCAGTTCTTC. It encodes CASIRRPGQGSDEQFF.